What follows are 10 T cell receptor beta chains derived from one specimen sequenced in a study of cytomegalovirus exposure and HLA in healthy donors. Both 60 Vbeta primers and 13 Jbeta primers went into the PCR. Clones were read by immunoSEQ multiplex PCR, and TCRdb kept only the in-frame ones, dropping some. The repertoire holds approximately 210,000 clones, around 79% seen once, with 1.5% to 2% in the top ten. Source material: PBMCs. The receptors were sampled from a woman in her forties or fifties in good health and CMV-seronegative.

V gene TRBV28 combines with J gene TRBJ2-3, with 7 bases aligning to TRBD1. The CDR3 consists of 18 residues. V lost 3 bases to trimming and J lost 2 bases; unmatched junction nucleotides: 14. Per the germline V gene, CDR1 is MDHEN and CDR2 is SYDVKM. The CDR3 DNA reads TGTGCCAGCAGTTTTGGAGTGCTCGGGACAGTCACCACAGATACGCAGTATTTT. As protein: CASSFGVLGTVTTDTQYF.

The V gene is TRBV5-1, the J gene TRBJ2-1; 7 nucleotides agree with TRBD2. From germline, CDR1 is SGHRS and CDR2 YFSETQ. The J segment lost 4 bases and the V segment lost 0 bases, leaving 13 bases of the junction unmatched. CDR3 length: 18 amino acids. CDR3 amino acids: CASSLEALAALRYNEQFF. In DNA, the CDR3 is TGCGCCAGCAGCTTGGAAGCCCTAGCGGCCCTAAGGTACAATGAGCAGTTCTTC.

The chain carries TRBV28 and TRBJ2-5; 11 bases agree with TRBD2. This CDR3 spans 15 amino acids. CDR1 is MDHEN and CDR2 is SYDVKM in the germline V gene. With 5 bases clipped from V and 1 base from J, the junction kept 3 bases outside the gene matches. CDR3 residues: CASSLSGGAQETQYF. For the CDR3, the DNA is TGTGCCAGCAGTCTTAGCGGGGGGGCCCAAGAGACCCAGTACTTC.

DNA for the CDR3: TGTGCCAGCAGCGTAACAGGGGATAATTCACCCCTCCACTTT. Residues: CASSVTGDNSPLHF. V usage is TRBV9 and J usage is TRBJ1-6, with 7 bases identical to TRBD1. V was pared by 1 base and J by 5 bases, with 0 bases of the junction left unmatched. The CDR3 runs 14 residues. Per the germline V gene, CDR1 is SGDLS and CDR2 is YYNGEE. Variable domain in full (rest from reference TRBV9 and TRBJ1-6): DSGVTQTPKHLITATGQRVTLRCSPRSGDLSVYWYQQSLDQGLQFLIQYYNGEERAKGNILERFSAQQFPDLHSELNLSSLELGDSALYFCASSVTGDNSPLHFGNGTRLTVT.

On this clone: The junction departs from the called germline gene at one end, perhaps through a read error. The chain joins TRBV4-3 to TRBJ2-1, with 11 nucleotides matching TRBD2. CDR3 length equals 14 residues. Germline assignment: CDR1 LGHNA and CDR2 YSLEER. In DNA form, the CDR3 reads TGCGCCAGCAGCCAACTAGCGGGAGGCAATGAGCAGCTCTTC. This translates into CASSQLAGGNEQLF.

The chain carries TRBV27 and TRBJ1-1; 8 bases are a match to TRBD1. From germline, CDR1 is MNHEY and CDR2 SMNVEV (reference sequence). Trimming at V came to 4 bases and at J to 1 base, leaving 5 bases not matched to a gene. CDR3 length: 15 amino acids. The CDR3 DNA is TGTGCCAGCAGTTCTATCCAGGGGGCGAACACTGAAGCTTTCTTT. Translation gives CASSSIQGANTEAFF.

The chain links TRBV4-1 to TRBJ2-5; the D gene is possibly TRBD2 (6 bases). The CDR3 is 15 residues long. Germline assignment: CDR1 MGHRA and CDR2 YSYEKL. V was pared by 4 bases and J by 2 bases, with 14 bases between. CDR3 protein: CASSRGSGLQETQYF. CDR3 bases: TGCGCCAGCAGCCGCGGAAGCGGGCTACAAGAGACCCAGTACTTC.

This chain links TRBV7-6 with TRBJ1-1, with D unresolved. In germline, CDR1 is SGHVS, CDR2 FNYEAQ. Trimming took off 1 base at V and 2 bases at J, with 5 bases between the two ends. CDR3 length equals 13 residues. CDR3 sequence reads: CASSLGTNTEAFF. The CDR3 bases are TGTGCCAGCAGCTTAGGTACAAACACTGAAGCTTTCTTT. The full variable domain, its missing parts supplied by reference TRBV7-6 and TRBJ1-1, is GAGVSQSPRYKVTKRGQDVALRCDPISGHVSLYWYRQALGQGPEFLTYFNYEAQQDKSGLPNDRFSAERPEGSISTLTIQRTEQRDSAMYRCASSLGTNTEAFFGQGTRLTVV.

This clone was found once. CDR3 region: CASSARDRGVYGYTF. The CDR3 bases are TGTGCCAGCAGCGCCCGGGACAGAGGTGTCTATGGCTACACCTTC. The V call is TRBV9, the J call TRBJ1-2; TRBD1 aligns across 7 bases. The CDR3 covers 15 residues. With 3 bases clipped from V and 4 bases from J, the junction kept 9 bases outside the gene matches. In germline, CDR1 is SGDLS, CDR2 YYNGEE.

The rearrangement uses TRBV13 and TRBJ1-1, with D perhaps TRBD1 (6 bases). CDR3 size: 16 residues. Germline V gives CDR1 PRHDT, CDR2 FYEKMQ (reference sequence). The V end was cut by 10 bases, the J end by 1 base, with 22 bases between. CDR3 residues: CATLLTSGGWNTEAFF. The CDR3 DNA sequence: TGTGCCACCTTACTTACTTCGGGGGGCTGGAACACTGAAGCTTTCTTT.